The clone carrying this T cell receptor beta chain has a handful of counts. Its specificity is unknown. Per the germline V gene, CDR1 is LNHDA and CDR2 is SQIVND (reference sequence). This CDR3 has 16 residues. The V and J ends lost 0 bases and 6 bases respectively, with 17 bases between them. This specimen comes from a study of Ad26.COV2.S vaccination and SARS-CoV-2 variants. Study context: Within the COV1001 Ad26.COV2.S trial arm, the donor was enrolled.

This sample's treatment: around 19 received Ad26.COV2.S at low or high dose, single or two shots; about 5 received placebo; per-sample allocation not given. The investigators took samples on day 63 after the first vaccine or placebo injection. This person who donated was an adult of 18-55 years in Boston. Sequenced by immunoSEQ multiplex PCR; TCRdb stores in-frame clones only, minus some. This sample has some 460,000 clones, with 70% to 90% found just once. Study outcomes and limitations: Vaccine recipients had higher spike-specific TCR breadth than placebo recipients. Researchers cautioned that TCR breadth and depth analyses may have underestimated total T cell responses.

V and J are TRBV19 and TRBJ1-2; possible D gene TRBD1, 5 bases. The origin of this receptor is a person aged 18 to 59 who received the Ad26.COV2.S COVID-19 vaccine or a placebo. Material: peripheral blood, obtained in a trial of Ad26.COV2.S vaccine versus placebo. CDR3 region: CASSIDQRDRGNGYTF. The CDR3 region has the DNA TGTGCCAGTAGTATAGATCAAAGGGACCGGGGTAATGGCTACACCTTC.